These 24 T cell receptor beta chains were all obtained from the same sample, sequenced in a study of T cells after posttransplantation cyclophosphamide. TCRdb's table, derived via immunoSEQ multiplex PCR, lists solely in-frame clones and lacks some. The sample contains approximately 25,000 clones, none of them singletons. Input material: PBMCs. The receptors here all came from a woman aged 45-65 years in good health, CMV-negative, and a related stem cell transplant donor.

This clone was found many times. Distinct nucleotide sequences in the sample also encode this CDR3. The chain joins TRBV6-5 to TRBJ1-1, with TRBD1 matching over 8 bases. CDR3 length equals 14 residues. CDR1 MNHEY and CDR2 SVGAGI come from the germline V gene. V trimming: 5 bases; J trimming: 1 base; junction bases outside the gene matches: 3. In nucleotides, the CDR3 is TGTGCCAGCAGTCGTACAGGGGGGAACACTGAAGCTTTCTTT. Translated, it gives CASSRTGGNTEAFF.

At least ten counts were recorded for this clone. J is TRBJ2-1 and V is TRBV2; 10 positions agree with TRBD2. J lost 6 bases, V lost 6 bases, and 5 bases had no gene match. There are 14 residues in the CDR3. The V gene's germline CDR1 is SNHLY and CDR2 FYNNEI. CDR3 in DNA: TGTGCCAGCAGACTAGCGGGGTACTCCAATGAGCAGTTCTTC. Translating gives CASRLAGYSNEQFF.

This clone has a count of ten or more. The chain links TRBV14 to TRBJ2-1, with TRBD2 matching over 8 bases. V lost 4 bases to trimming and J lost 0 bases; unmatched junction nucleotides: 14. The germline CDR1 and CDR2 sequences are SGHDN and FVKESK. This CDR3 has 19 residues. CDR3 loop: CASSLQGGLAEGSYNEQFF. Here the CDR3 DNA reads TGTGCCAGCAGCCTACAAGGAGGACTAGCAGAAGGCTCCTACAATGAGCAGTTCTTC.

This clone has ten or more counts. This rearrangement joins TRBV7-6 to TRBJ2-7; 8 bases fit TRBD1. V lost 4 bases and J lost 2; bases outside the gene matches: 10. The germline gives CDR1 SGHVS, CDR2 FNYEAQ. The CDR3 runs 16 residues. This CDR3 reads CASSSHIQGGTYEQYF. The CDR3 region has the DNA TGTGCCAGCAGCTCCCACATACAGGGGGGAACCTACGAGCAGTACTTC.

This clone was recorded at least ten times. The chain carries TRBV18 and TRBJ1-1, with 8 bases matching TRBD1. CDR1 is KGHSH and CDR2 is LQKENI in the germline V gene. This CDR3 has 19 residues. Trimming took 1 base from V and 3 from J; bases not matched to a gene: 16. The CDR3 nucleotides read TGTGCCAGCTCACCACTGCTTATGGCAGGGGGCAGTAGGTACACTGAAGCTTTCTTT. Amino acids: CASSPLLMAGGSRYTEAFF.

There are many counts of this clone. V gene TRBV4-2 combines with J gene TRBJ2-3, with 9 positions matching TRBD2. J gave up 2 bases and V 1 base, and 7 bases lay outside the gene matches. CDR1 and CDR2 (germline): LGHNA, YNFKEQ. The CDR3 is 17 amino acids. CDR3 in DNA: TGTGCCAGCAGCCAAGCGTATGGCGGGGGGGCCACAGATACGCAGTATTTT. Translating it yields CASSQAYGGGATDTQYF.

This clone came up many times. V gene TRBV5-1 combines with J gene TRBJ2-3; D is possibly TRBD1 (6 bases). CDR1 and CDR2 from the germline V gene are SGHRS and YFSETQ. Deletions cut 4 bases from V and 1 base from J, with 13 bases between. The CDR3 covers 15 residues. CDR3 sequence: CASSQDSPGTDTQYF. For the CDR3, the DNA is TGCGCCAGCAGCCAGGACAGCCCGGGCACAGATACGCAGTATTTT.

There are many counts of this clone. The CDR3 nucleotides are TGTGCCAGCAGTTTCGACGAGGGTGGACTATTCGGGTTCTTC. Translated: CASSFDEGGLFGFF. The chain is built from TRBV6-6 and TRBJ2-1, with D perhaps TRBD2 (6 bases). The CDR3 is made up of 14 amino acids. The ends were cut back, 4 bases at V and 15 bases at J, with 22 bases in the middle. Germline CDR1 is MNHNY and CDR2 is SVGAGI (reference sequence).

At least ten counts were recorded for this clone. The chain recombines TRBV7-8 with TRBJ1-1; a weak D match, TRBD1 (5 bases). Germline assignment: CDR1 SGHVS and CDR2 FQNEAQ. V gave up 5 bases and J gave up 1 base, with 8 bases separating them. The CDR3 sequence is 13 residues long. This CDR3 reads CASSQTENTEAFF. Here the CDR3 DNA reads TGTGCCAGCAGCCAGACAGAGAACACTGAAGCTTTCTTT.

This clone occurred many times. CDR3 DNA: TGTGCCAGCTCACCACCGTCGGTATCCTACGAGCAGTACTTC. Its translation is CASSPPSVSYEQYF. V and J are TRBV18 and TRBJ2-7; D remains unclear. The V and J ends lost 0 bases and 1 base respectively, with 7 bases between them. Germline-derived CDR1 and CDR2 are KGHSH and LQKENI. The CDR3 spans 14 residues. The full variable domain, in which reference TRBV18 and TRBJ2-7 provide the parts outside the CDR3, is NAGVMQNPRHLVRRRGQEARLRCSPMKGHSHVYWYRQLPEEGLKFMVYLQKENIIDESGMPKERFSAEFPKEGPSILRIQQVVRGDSAAYFCASSPPSVSYEQYFGPGTRLTVT.

This clone was detected many times. The V call is TRBV7-9, the J call TRBJ2-3, with D possibly being TRBD1 (6 bases). This CDR3 has 15 residues. Germline V gives CDR1 SEHNR, CDR2 FQNEAQ (reference sequence). Trimming shortened V by 3 bases and J by 3 bases, and 13 bases separated the two germline ends. DNA of the CDR3: TGTGCCAGCAGCTTCTATGGACAGCAGACAGATACGCAGTATTTT. Residues: CASSFYGQQTDTQYF.

There are many counts of this clone. The gene calls are TRBV15 and TRBJ2-1, with TRBD1 as a possible D gene (5 bases). The CDR3 totals 17 residues. V was clipped by 2 bases and J by 7 bases, with 21 bases between them. The germline gives CDR1 LNHNV, CDR2 YYDKDF (reference sequence). The CDR3: CATSRLRGPGIENEQFF. The CDR3 nucleotides read TGTGCCACCAGCAGATTAAGGGGCCCTGGAATAGAGAATGAGCAGTTCTTC. Based on the CDR3 plus reference TRBV15 and TRBJ2-1, the full variable domain is DAMVIQNPRYQVTQFGKPVTLSCSQTLNHNVMYWYQQKSSQAPKLLFHYYDKDFNNEADTPDNFQSRRPNTSFCFLDIRSPGLGDTAMYLCATSRLRGPGIENEQFFGPGTRLTVL.

This clone was seen many times. The rearrangement joins TRBV4-1 to TRBJ2-1, with 7 positions matching TRBD2. Germline values: CDR1 MGHRA, CDR2 YSYEKL. The CDR3 contains 18 residues. Unmatched junction bases numbered 13, after V lost 4 bases and J lost 1 base. CDR3 DNA sequence: TGCGCCAGCAGCCTCCGGGGGGTGGGAGGGGCATCCTACAATGAGCAGTTCTTC. Protein product: CASSLRGVGGASYNEQFF.

This clone was counted many times. The chain is built from TRBV5-1 and TRBJ2-2; D gene uncertain. Trimming removed 0 bases at V and 1 base at J, with 4 bases between. Germline loops: CDR1 SGHRS, CDR2 YFSETQ. The CDR3 has 14 residues. CDR3 in amino acids: CASSLVQNTGELFF. CDR3 coding DNA: TGCGCCAGCAGCTTGGTCCAGAACACCGGGGAGCTGTTTTTT.

At least ten counts were recorded for this clone. The gene calls are TRBV5-1 and TRBJ1-2; 9 nucleotides line up with TRBD1. V lost 4 bases, J lost 2 bases, and 3 bases stayed unmatched. The germline gives CDR1 SGHRS, CDR2 YFSETQ. This CDR3 is built from 14 residues. CDR3 sequence (DNA): TGCGCCAGCAGCACCACAGGGGGCAACTATGGCTACACCTTC. Its protein is CASSTTGGNYGYTF.

At least ten counts were recorded for this clone. The V and J genes are TRBV5-8 and TRBJ2-5, with D unresolved. CDR1 is SGHTS, CDR2 YDEGEE, per germline. This CDR3 spans 15 amino acids. V was trimmed by 5 bases and J by 4 bases, leaving 18 bases between them. CDR3 loop: CASRRRQVSSETQYF. The CDR3 DNA reads TGTGCCAGCAGACGAAGACAAGTCAGTTCAGAGACCCAGTACTTC.

This clone was detected ten times or more. The CDR3 DNA sequence: TGCGCCAGCAGCCCCAGGGACAATCCCAGGGGTTCACCCCTCCACTTT. Encoded protein: CASSPRDNPRGSPLHF. The chain employs TRBV5-1 and TRBJ1-6; D may be TRBD1 (6 bases). Germline V CDR1 and CDR2: SGHRS, YFSETQ. There are 16 residues in the CDR3. Trimming left V 4 bases short and J 9 bases short, with 20 bases between.

This clone was detected many times. The rearrangement joins TRBV5-6 to TRBJ1-3; D call uncertain. Germline CDR1 and CDR2: SGHDT and YYEEEE. The CDR3 runs 17 residues. The V and J ends lost 0 bases and 1 base respectively, with 14 bases between them. The CDR3 here is CASSLAAGPPSGNTIYF. Written as DNA, the CDR3 is TGTGCCAGCAGCTTGGCGGCAGGCCCCCCTTCTGGAAACACCATATATTTT.

The sample holds many counts of this clone. The V gene is TRBV5-1, the J gene TRBJ2-2; weak D call: TRBD1 (6 bases). The V end was cut by 10 bases, the J end by 1 base, with 14 bases between. CDR1 SGHRS and CDR2 YFSETQ come from the germline V gene. The CDR3 spans 14 residues. The CDR3 protein is CASGEGGNTGELFF. CDR3 coding DNA: TGCGCCTCCGGGGAAGGGGGGAACACCGGGGAGCTGTTTTTT.

In its sample, this clone was seen many times. V and J are TRBV27 and TRBJ1-1; TRBD1 agrees at 9 bases. Trimming at V came to 0 bases and at J to 12 bases, leaving 11 bases not matched to a gene. The length of the CDR3 is 15 residues. Germline values: CDR1 MNHEY, CDR2 SMNVEV (reference sequence). CDR3 protein: CASSLSLGGTGKPFF. In nucleotides, the CDR3 is TGTGCCAGCAGTTTATCCCTGGGGGGGACAGGGAAACCTTTCTTT.

This clone has a count of ten or more. A junction boundary mismatches the germline segment, possibly from a read error. The genes are TRBV28 and TRBJ2-1, with 7 bases lining up with TRBD2. The CDR3 has 14 amino acids. Germline V gene data show CDR1 as MDHEN and CDR2 as SYDVKM. In DNA, the CDR3 is TGTGCCAGCAGTTTTTATAGGCGGGAGTCCCCAACTATCTTC. Protein: CASSFYRRESPTIF.

This clone was seen ten or more times. In DNA form, the CDR3 reads TGCGCCAGCAGCCATCGGTCCTCTCTCTACGAGCAGTACTTC. Translated: CASSHRSSLYEQYF. This chain uses TRBV5-1 with TRBJ2-7; D gene ambiguous. Per germline, CDR1 SGHRS and CDR2 YFSETQ. Trimming removed 4 bases at V and 3 bases at J, with 14 bases between. The CDR3 sequence is 14 residues long.

The sample holds many counts of this clone. The chain links TRBV9 to TRBJ2-7; 11 positions match TRBD2. V lost 3 bases and J lost 8; bases outside the gene matches: 7. The CDR3 is 14 residues long. The germline V gene has CDR1 SGDLS and CDR2 YYNGEE. The DNA of the CDR3 is TGTGCCAGCAGCGACGGGACTAGCGGAACACAGCAGTACTTC. Its translation is CASSDGTSGTQQYF.

This clone was counted ten times or more. This chain connects TRBV2 to TRBJ1-1, with D unresolved. V lost 1 base, J lost 8 bases, and 14 bases lay in between. Germline V gene data show CDR1 as SNHLY and CDR2 as FYNNEI. The length of the CDR3 is 14 residues. This CDR3 is CASSEGLSLPEAFF. CDR3 sequence (DNA): TGTGCCAGCAGTGAAGGGCTATCACTACCCGAAGCTTTCTTT.